This T cell receptor beta chain appears in the sequencing data of a study of blood T cell repertoires in COVID-19. Overall study context: Sources were T cells, B-cell-depleted T cells, or PBMCs; the material itself was cDNA or gDNA.

This clone came up many times. Authors' processing steps: Reference gene primer amplification gave estimated nucleated cell counts. TCRdb keeps only in-frame clones here, not all; method: immunoSEQ multiplex PCR. D and trimming were read from the DNA, whereas the V and J calls and clone size are those reported in that table. The repertoire consists of about 190,000 clones, with 89% occurring once and the leading ten covering 6.5% to 8.5%. The junction had 7 bases not matched to a gene; V was cut back by 5 bases and J by 5 bases. The germline gives CDR1 MDHEN, CDR2 SYDVKM. CDR3 size: 15 residues. Sequenced: peripheral blood. This chain uses TRBV28 with TRBJ1-3, with 9 bases aligning to TRBD1. The sequence derives from a man in his forties or fifties with acute or convalescent COVID-19. The CDR3: CASSPGQGTRNTIYF. The CDR3 DNA is TGTGCCAGCAGTCCGGGACAGGGAACAAGAAACACCATATATTTT.